This entry describes one TCR beta chain. These data come from a study of blood T cells in healthy people across ages. A second PCR, run for roughly 6 to 11 cycles, used a sample-barcoded 5' primer plus a J-beta primer mix. TCRdb re-called the 5' RACE reads with MiXCR, one entry per CDR3 protein. The sample includes some 1.6 million distinct CDR3 sequences, around 35% of them seen just once. The sample taken for sequencing was blood. This sequence was found in a woman between 25 and 40 years old in good health.

In DNA, the CDR3 is TGCAGTGCCCGTGGACTAGCTGCAGACTACAATGAGCAGTTCTTC. Its translation is CSARGLAADYNEQFF. V is TRBV20-1 and J is TRBJ2-1, with TRBD2 matching 8 bases. Germline values: CDR1 DFQATT, CDR2 SNEGSKA (reference sequence). The trim removed 6 bases at V and 3 bases at J, leaving 10 bases unmatched. The CDR3 length is 15 residues.